This T cell receptor (beta chain) was observed in a study of T cell changes during pregnancy in multiple sclerosis. The CDR3 consists of 13 residues. The germline gives CDR1 SQVTM, CDR2 ANQGSEA. V shed 4 bases and J 2 bases; nucleotides not matched to a gene: 1. Clones were read by immunoSEQ multiplex PCR, and TCRdb kept only the in-frame ones, dropping some. The data contain more than 20,000 clones, about nine tenths of them singletons. This sample comprised CD8+ T cells from peripheral blood mononuclear cells, obtained in the third trimester of pregnancy. This sequence joins TRBV29-1 and TRBJ2-2; TRBD1 matches 7 bases. This receptor was taken from a female donor in good health, enrolled as a control in a pregnancy study. CDR3 protein: CSVGQGNTGELFF. The CDR3 DNA reads TGCAGCGTTGGACAGGGCAACACCGGGGAGCTGTTTTTT.